This TCR beta chain comes out of a study of shared clonotypes between healthy human individuals. On the study more broadly: Aged between 18 and 49, the donors were a couple of women and a few men.

CD45RO-negative, CCR7-positively selected cells formed the naive CD8 fraction, excluding terminally differentiated effector memory CD45RA+ cells. Nashville, Tennessee was home to all donors, each a Caucasian adult. The authors split each subset's genomic DNA evenly across several immunoSEQ plates. The assay was immunoSEQ multiplex PCR, and TCRdb's table has in-frame clones only and misses some. The repertoire holds about 2.1 million clones, with 93% as singletons. The CDR3 has 17 residues. The ends lost 1 base at V and 4 bases at J; junction bases unmatched: 6. CDR1 is MDHEN, CDR2 SYDVKM, per germline.

The chain is built from TRBV28 and TRBJ2-2, with 10 positions matching TRBD2. This clonotype originated in a man aged 18-30 years in good health. Some clones in this sample may be carry-over from other donors' samples. Material: naive CD8+ T cells from PBMCs. The CDR3 spells CASSLLSSSGSTGELFF. CDR3 sequence (DNA): TGTGCCAGCAGTTTATTATCTTCTAGCGGGAGCACCGGGGAGCTGTTTTTT.